Described below is a single T cell receptor (beta chain) sequence and its context. Its antigen is still unknown. The CDR3 runs to 12 residues. The germline gives CDR1 SNHLY, CDR2 FYNNEI. With 6 bases removed from V and 6 bases from J, the gap between germline ends came to 11 bases. Patients had chemo-refractory metastatic non-small-cell lung cancer and received focal radiation plus CTLA-4 blockade that used ipilimumab. These data are taken from a study of radiotherapy plus CTLA-4 blockade in lung cancer. On the study more broadly: Disease control was seen in about 34% of patients, objective responses in around 20%.

Data came from immunoSEQ multiplex PCR; TCRdb stores just in-frame clones and leaves some out. This table has about 73,000 clones, about nine tenths appearing once. Study-level results: Peripheral blood showed expansion of tumor-derived TCR clones after radiotherapy and ipilimumab. Early blood T cell clone dynamics reportedly forecast response best, with interferon-beta.

The sample in question was peripheral blood, obtained from a patient treated with radiotherapy plus ipilimumab. The chain uses TRBV2 and TRBJ1-1; D unresolved. The TCR was taken from a human donor with non-small cell lung cancer that progressed on radiotherapy plus ipilimumab. This CDR3 is CASSRTLAEAFF. The CDR3 region has the DNA TGTGCCAGCAGCCGGACCCTGGCTGAAGCTTTCTTT. The variable domain in full, with the rest retrieved from reference TRBV2 and TRBJ1-1, is EPEVTQTPSHQVTQMGQEVILRCVPISNHLYFYWYRQILGQKVEFLVSFYNNEISEKSEIFDDQFSVERPDGSNFTLKIRSTKLEDSAMYFCASSRTLAEAFFGQGTRLTVV.